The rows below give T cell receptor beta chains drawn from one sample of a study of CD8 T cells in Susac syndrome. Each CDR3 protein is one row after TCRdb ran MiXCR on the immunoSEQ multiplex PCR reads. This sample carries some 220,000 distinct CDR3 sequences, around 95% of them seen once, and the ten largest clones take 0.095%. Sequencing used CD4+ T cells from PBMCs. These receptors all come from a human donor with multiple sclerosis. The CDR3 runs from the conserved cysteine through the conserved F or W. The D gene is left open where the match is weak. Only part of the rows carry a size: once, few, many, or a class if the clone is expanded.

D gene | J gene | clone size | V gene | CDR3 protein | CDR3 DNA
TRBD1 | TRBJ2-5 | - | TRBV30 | CAWSVRGLGETQYF | TGTGCCTGGAGTGTAAGGGGGCTGGGAGAGACCCAGTACTTC
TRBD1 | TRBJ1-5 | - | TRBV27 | CASRLQTGGNQPQHF | TGTGCCAGCAGACTTCAGACAGGGGGCAATCAGCCCCAGCATTTT
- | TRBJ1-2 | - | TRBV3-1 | CASSQAGVGGYTF | TGTGCCAGCAGCCAAGCTGGGGTTGGAGGCTACACCTTC
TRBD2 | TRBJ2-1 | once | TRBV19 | CASSTRTSGTNEQFF | TGTGCCAGTAGTACGCGGACTAGCGGGACGAATGAGCAGTTCTTC
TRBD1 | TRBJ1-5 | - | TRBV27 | CASSAQGDRGQPQHF | TGTGCCAGCAGTGCCCAAGGGGACAGGGGTCAGCCCCAGCATTTT
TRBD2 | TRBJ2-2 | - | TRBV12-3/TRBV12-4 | CASSQGLVGSGELFF | TGTGCCAGCAGTCAAGGACTAGTCGGATCCGGGGAGCTGTTTTTT
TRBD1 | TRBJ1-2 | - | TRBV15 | CATSSTGTGPYYGYTF | TGTGCCACCAGCAGTACCGGGACAGGGCCATACTATGGCTACACCTTC
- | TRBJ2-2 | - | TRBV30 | CAWSPPGARNTGELFF | TGTGCCTGGAGCCCCCCCGGGGCAAGGAACACCGGGGAGCTGTTTTTT
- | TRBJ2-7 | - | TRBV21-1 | CASSNPGRKHEQYF | TGTGCCAGCAGCAACCCGGGGAGGAAGCACGAGCAGTACTTC
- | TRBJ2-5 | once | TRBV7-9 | CASSLTIKETQYF | TGTGCCAGCAGCCTCACAATCAAAGAGACCCAGTACTTC
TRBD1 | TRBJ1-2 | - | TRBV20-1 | CSAFSGTGIHGYTF | TGCAGTGCTTTCTCCGGGACAGGGATCCATGGCTACACCTTC
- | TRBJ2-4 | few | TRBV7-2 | CASSPMSGNKNIQYF | TGTGCCAGCAGCCCCATGTCTGGTAACAAAAACATTCAGTACTTC
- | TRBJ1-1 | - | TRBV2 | CASSEVGIGTEAFF | TGTGCCAGCAGTGAAGTCGGGATCGGTACTGAAGCTTTCTTT
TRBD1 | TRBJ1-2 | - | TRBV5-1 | CASSPTGEIYGYTF | TGCGCCAGCAGCCCGACAGGGGAAATCTATGGCTACACCTTC
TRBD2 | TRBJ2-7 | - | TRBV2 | CASSPPGLAVNEQYF | TGTGCCAGCAGTCCTCCGGGACTAGCAGTCAACGAGCAGTACTTC
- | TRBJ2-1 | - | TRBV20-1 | CSANTSPFQFF | TGCAGTGCAAATACTAGCCCTTTCCAGTTCTTC
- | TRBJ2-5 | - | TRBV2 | CASSESETQYF | TGTGCCAGCAGTGAGTCCGAGACCCAGTACTTC
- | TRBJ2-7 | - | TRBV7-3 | CASSKKVGGEQYF | TGTGCCAGCAGCAAGAAAGTGGGGGGCGAGCAGTACTTC
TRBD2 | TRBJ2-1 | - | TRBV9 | CASSPRRASGLSSYNEQFF | TGTGCCAGCAGCCCCCGTCGGGCTAGCGGTTTGAGCTCCTACAATGAGCAGTTCTTC
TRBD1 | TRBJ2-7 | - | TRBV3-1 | CASSQNWDRAEQYF | TGTGCCAGCAGCCAAAATTGGGACAGGGCCGAGCAGTACTTC
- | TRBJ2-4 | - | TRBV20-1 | CSARGTHYPHIQYF | TGCAGTGCTAGAGGGACTCACTACCCGCACATTCAGTACTTC
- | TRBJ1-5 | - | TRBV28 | CASSLWQDNQPQHF | TGTGCCAGCAGTTTATGGCAGGACAATCAGCCCCAGCATTTT
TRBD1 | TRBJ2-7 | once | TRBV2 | CASSEQMRQGSEQYF | TGTGCCAGCAGTGAACAGATGAGACAGGGGTCGGAGCAGTACTTC
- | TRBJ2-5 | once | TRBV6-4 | CASSALLGETQYF | TGTGCCAGCAGTGCCCTTTTGGGGGAGACCCAGTACTTC
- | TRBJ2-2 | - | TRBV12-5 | CASGPRNTGELFF | TGTGCTAGTGGCCCCAGGAACACCGGGGAGCTGTTTTTT
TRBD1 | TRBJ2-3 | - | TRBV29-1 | CSVEPRDRGPDTQYF | TGCAGCGTCGAACCCCGGGACAGGGGGCCTGATACGCAGTATTTT
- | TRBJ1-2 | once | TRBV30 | CAWSGQQTNYGYTF | TGTGCCTGGAGCGGTCAACAGACTAACTATGGCTACACCTTC
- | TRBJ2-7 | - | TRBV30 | CAWSGGGSSPYEQYF | TGTGCCTGGAGTGGGGGTGGGTCGTCTCCCTACGAGCAGTACTTC
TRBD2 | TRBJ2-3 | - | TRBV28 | CASSSPGTSVTDTQYF | TGTGCCAGCAGTTCCCCCGGGACTAGCGTGACAGATACGCAGTATTTT
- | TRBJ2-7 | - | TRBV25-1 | CASSGAGAYEQYF | TGTGCCAGCAGTGGGGCCGGAGCCTACGAGCAGTACTTC
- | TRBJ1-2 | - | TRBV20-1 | CSAEGRRTNYGYTF | TGCAGTGCGGAGGGGCGGCGGACTAACTATGGCTACACCTTC
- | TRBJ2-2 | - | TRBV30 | CSTGDSGELFF | TGTAGCACGGGTGATAGCGGGGAGCTGTTTTTT
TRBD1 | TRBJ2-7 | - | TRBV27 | CASSRLTGDHEQYF | TGTGCCAGCAGTAGACTGACAGGGGACCACGAGCAGTACTTC
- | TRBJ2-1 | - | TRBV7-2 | CASSLNRQNEQFF | TGTGCCAGCAGCTTAAACAGACAGAACGAGCAGTTCTTC
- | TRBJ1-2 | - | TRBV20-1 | CSARVIAGHHGYTF | TGCAGTGCTAGAGTTATCGCGGGGCACCATGGCTACACCTTC
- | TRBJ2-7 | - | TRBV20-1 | CSARDPSKYEQYF | TGCAGTGCTAGAGATCCGAGTAAATACGAGCAGTACTTC
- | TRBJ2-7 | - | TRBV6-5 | CASSSRLLSSYEQYF | TGTGCCAGCAGTTCACGGCTATTGAGCTCCTACGAGCAGTACTTC
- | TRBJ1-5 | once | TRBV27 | CASSLFAGFSNQPQHF | TGTGCCAGCAGTTTATTTGCAGGGTTTAGCAATCAGCCCCAGCATTTT
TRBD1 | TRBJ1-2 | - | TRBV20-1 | CSARNDRVNGYTF | TGCAGTGCTAGAAACGACAGGGTGAATGGCTACACCTTC
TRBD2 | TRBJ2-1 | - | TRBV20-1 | CSAREWREAAYEQFF | TGCAGTGCTAGAGAGTGGCGGGAGGCGGCGTATGAGCAGTTCTTC
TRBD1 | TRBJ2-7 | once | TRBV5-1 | CASNRGQRDEQYF | TGCGCCAGCAACAGGGGGCAAAGGGACGAGCAGTACTTC
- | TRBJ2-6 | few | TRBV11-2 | CASSLTSGANVLTF | TGTGCCAGCAGCTTAACTTCTGGGGCCAACGTCCTGACTTTC
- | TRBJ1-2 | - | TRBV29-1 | CSVEIAYGYTF | TGCAGCGTTGAAATTGCCTATGGCTACACCTTC
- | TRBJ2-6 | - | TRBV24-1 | CATSDRPTGTPSGANVLTF | TGTGCCACCAGTGACCGGCCGACAGGAACCCCCTCTGGGGCCAACGTCCTGACTTTC
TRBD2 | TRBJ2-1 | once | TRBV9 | CASSFRLAGGYEQFF | TGTGCCAGCAGCTTTAGACTAGCGGGGGGCTATGAGCAGTTCTTC
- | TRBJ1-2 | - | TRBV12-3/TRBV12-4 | CASSLDGRSGGYTF | TGTGCCAGCAGTTTGGACGGCCGGTCGGGAGGCTACACCTTC
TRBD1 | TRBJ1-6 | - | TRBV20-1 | CSARGQGATYNSPLHF | TGCAGTGCTAGGGGACAGGGGGCAACCTATAATTCACCCCTCCACTTT
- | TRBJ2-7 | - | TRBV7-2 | CASSLLGHSYEQYF | TGTGCCAGCAGCTTACTCGGGCATTCGTACGAGCAGTACTTC
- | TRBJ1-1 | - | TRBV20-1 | CSARDWKGKTEAFF | TGCAGTGCTAGAGATTGGAAGGGAAAAACTGAAGCTTTCTTT
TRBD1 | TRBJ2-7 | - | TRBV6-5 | CASSFRDRGYEQYF | TGTGCCAGCAGCTTCCGGGACAGGGGCTACGAGCAGTACTTC
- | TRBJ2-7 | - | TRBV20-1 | CSARLLGPGDEQYF | TGCAGTGCTAGGTTGTTAGGCCCAGGGGACGAGCAGTACTTC
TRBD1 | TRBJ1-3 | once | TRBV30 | CAWSDGTAGNTIYF | TGTGCCTGGAGCGACGGGACAGCTGGAAACACCATATATTTT
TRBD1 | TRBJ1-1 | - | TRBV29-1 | CSGRDRGFPNTEAFF | TGCAGCGGCCGGGACAGGGGATTTCCGAACACTGAAGCTTTCTTT
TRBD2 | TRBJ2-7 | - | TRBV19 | CASSIPGLAAYEQYF | TGTGCCAGTAGTATTCCGGGACTAGCGGCCTACGAGCAGTACTTC
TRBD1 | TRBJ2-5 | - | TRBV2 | CARDRVRTQEETQYF | TGTGCCAGGGACAGGGTCCGCACCCAAGAAGAGACCCAGTACTTC